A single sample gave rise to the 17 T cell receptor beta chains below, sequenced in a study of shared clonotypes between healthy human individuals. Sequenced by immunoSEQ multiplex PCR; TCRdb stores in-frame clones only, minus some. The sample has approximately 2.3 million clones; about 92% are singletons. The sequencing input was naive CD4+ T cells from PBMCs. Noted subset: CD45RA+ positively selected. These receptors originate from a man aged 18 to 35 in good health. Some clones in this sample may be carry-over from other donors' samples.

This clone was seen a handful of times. The CDR3 is CASRETGGNQPQHF. For the CDR3, the DNA is TGTGCCAGCAGGGAGACAGGGGGCAATCAGCCCCAGCATTTT. The V gene is TRBV28, the J gene TRBJ1-5, with TRBD1 matching over 8 bases. The CDR3 contains 14 residues. Germline V CDR1 and CDR2: MDHEN, SYDVKM. The V gene end was trimmed by 6 bases and the J gene end by 2 bases; junction bases not matched to a gene: 3.

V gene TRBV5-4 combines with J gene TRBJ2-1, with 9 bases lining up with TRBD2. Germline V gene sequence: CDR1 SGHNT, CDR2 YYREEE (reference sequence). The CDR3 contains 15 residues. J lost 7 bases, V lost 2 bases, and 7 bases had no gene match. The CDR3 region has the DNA TGTGCCAGCAGCTTCGGTCCTAGCGGGATGAATGAGCAGTTCTTC. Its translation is CASSFGPSGMNEQFF.

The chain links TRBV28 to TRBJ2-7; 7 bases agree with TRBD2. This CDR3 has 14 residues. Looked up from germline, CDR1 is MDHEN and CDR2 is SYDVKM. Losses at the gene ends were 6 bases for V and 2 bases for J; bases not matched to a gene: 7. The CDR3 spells CASRKREAAYEQYF. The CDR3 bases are TGTGCCAGCAGGAAACGGGAGGCAGCCTACGAGCAGTACTTC.

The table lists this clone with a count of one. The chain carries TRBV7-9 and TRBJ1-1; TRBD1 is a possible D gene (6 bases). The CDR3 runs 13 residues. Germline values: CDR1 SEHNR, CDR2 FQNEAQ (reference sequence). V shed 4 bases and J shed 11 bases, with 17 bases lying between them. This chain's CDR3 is CASSSEGGGKAFF. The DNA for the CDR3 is TGTGCCAGCAGCTCCGAAGGGGGGGGTAAGGCTTTCTTT.

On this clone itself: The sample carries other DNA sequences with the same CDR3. CDR3 nucleotides: TGTGCCAGCAGGGGCGGGGGAAGGGAGACCCAGTACTTC. Its translation: CASRGGGRETQYF. The gene calls are TRBV6-5 and TRBJ2-5; 7 nucleotides match TRBD2. Germline trimming cut 6 bases from V and 5 bases from J; bases unmatched to any gene: 6. The CDR3 covers 13 residues. Germline assignment: CDR1 MNHEY and CDR2 SVGAGI.

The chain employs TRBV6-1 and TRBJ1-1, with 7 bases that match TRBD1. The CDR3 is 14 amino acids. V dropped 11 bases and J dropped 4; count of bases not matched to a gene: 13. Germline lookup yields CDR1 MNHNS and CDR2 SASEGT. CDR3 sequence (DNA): TGTGCCGCAACGGCGGGACAGAGGGGCACTGAAGCTTTCTTT. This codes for CAATAGQRGTEAFF.

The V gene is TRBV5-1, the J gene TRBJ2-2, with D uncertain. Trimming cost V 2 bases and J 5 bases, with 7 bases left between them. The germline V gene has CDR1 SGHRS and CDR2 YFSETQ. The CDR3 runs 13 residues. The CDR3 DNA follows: TGCGCCAGCAGCTTCATCCGGACCGGGGAGCTGTTTTTT. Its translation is CASSFIRTGELFF.

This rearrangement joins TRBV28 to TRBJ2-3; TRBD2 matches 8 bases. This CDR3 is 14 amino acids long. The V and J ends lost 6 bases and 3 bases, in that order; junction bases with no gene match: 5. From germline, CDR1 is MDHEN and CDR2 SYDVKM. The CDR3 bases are TGTGCCAGCAGACCGGGGGGGGAAACAGATACGCAGTATTTT. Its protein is CASRPGGETDTQYF. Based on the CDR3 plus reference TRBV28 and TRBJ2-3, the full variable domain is DVKVTQSSRYLVKRTGEKVFLECVQDMDHENMFWYRQDPGLGLRLIYFSYDVKMKEKGDIPEGYSVSREKKERFSLILESASTNQTSMYLCASRPGGETDTQYFGPGTRLTVL.

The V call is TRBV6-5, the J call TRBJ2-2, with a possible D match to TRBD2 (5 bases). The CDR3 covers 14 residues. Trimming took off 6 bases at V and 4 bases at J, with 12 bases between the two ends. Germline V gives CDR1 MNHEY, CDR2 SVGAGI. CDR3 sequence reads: CASRYHEGTGELFF. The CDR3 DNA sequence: TGTGCCAGCAGGTACCACGAGGGCACCGGGGAGCTGTTTTTT.

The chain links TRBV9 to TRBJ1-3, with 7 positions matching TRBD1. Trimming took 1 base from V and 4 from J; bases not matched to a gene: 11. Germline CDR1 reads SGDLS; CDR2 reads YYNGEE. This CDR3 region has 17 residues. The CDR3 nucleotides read TGTGCCAGCAGCGTACAGGGCAGGAGGGGGCTGGGAAACACCATATATTTT. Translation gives CASSVQGRRGLGNTIYF.

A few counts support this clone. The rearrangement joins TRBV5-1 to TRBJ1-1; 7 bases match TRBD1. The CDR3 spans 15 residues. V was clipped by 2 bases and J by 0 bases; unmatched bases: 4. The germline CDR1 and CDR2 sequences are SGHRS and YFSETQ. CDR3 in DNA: TGCGCCAGCAGCTTTGGACAGGCCATGAACACTGAAGCTTTCTTT. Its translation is CASSFGQAMNTEAFF.

The CDR3 nucleotides read TGTGCCAGTAGTCCGCCGAAGCGGGGGAGGGGTAATGAAAAACTGTTTTTT. Protein product: CASSPPKRGRGNEKLFF. The V and J genes are TRBV19 and TRBJ1-4; tentatively, D is TRBD1 (5 bases). V lost 5 bases and J 4 bases, leaving 20 bases between the germline ends. Looked up from germline, CDR1 is LNHDA and CDR2 is SQIVND (reference sequence). This CDR3 is built from 17 residues. The entire variable domain, with the rest obtained from reference TRBV19 and TRBJ1-4, is as follows: DGGITQSPKYLFRKEGQNVTLSCEQNLNHDAMYWYRQDPGQGLRLIYYSQIVNDFQKGDIAEGYSVSREKKESFPLTVTSAQKNPTAFYLCASSPPKRGRGNEKLFFGSGTQLSVL.

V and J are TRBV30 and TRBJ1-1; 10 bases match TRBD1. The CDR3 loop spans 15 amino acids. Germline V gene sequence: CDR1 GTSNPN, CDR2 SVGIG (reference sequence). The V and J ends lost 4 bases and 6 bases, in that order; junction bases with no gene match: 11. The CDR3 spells CAWNQPGQGRAEAFF. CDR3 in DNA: TGTGCCTGGAACCAACCGGGACAGGGGAGAGCTGAAGCTTTCTTT.

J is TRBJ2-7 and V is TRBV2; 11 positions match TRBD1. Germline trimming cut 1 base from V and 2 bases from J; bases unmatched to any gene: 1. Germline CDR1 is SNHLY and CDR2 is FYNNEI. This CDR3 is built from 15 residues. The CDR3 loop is CASSEGTGGPYEQYF. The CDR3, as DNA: TGTGCCAGCAGTGAAGGGACAGGGGGCCCCTACGAGCAGTACTTC.

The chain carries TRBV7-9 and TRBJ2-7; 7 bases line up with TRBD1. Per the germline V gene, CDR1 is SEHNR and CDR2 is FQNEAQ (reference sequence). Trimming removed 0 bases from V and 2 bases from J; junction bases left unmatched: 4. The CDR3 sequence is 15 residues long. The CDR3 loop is CASSLAGRGTYEQYF. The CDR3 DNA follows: TGTGCCAGCAGCTTAGCTGGCAGGGGGACCTACGAGCAGTACTTC.

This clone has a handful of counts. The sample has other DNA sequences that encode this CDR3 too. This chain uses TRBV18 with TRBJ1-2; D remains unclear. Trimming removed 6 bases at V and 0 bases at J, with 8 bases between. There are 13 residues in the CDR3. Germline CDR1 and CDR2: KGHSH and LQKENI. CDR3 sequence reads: CASSSGANYGYTF. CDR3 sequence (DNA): TGTGCCAGCTCCTCGGGAGCTAACTATGGCTACACCTTC. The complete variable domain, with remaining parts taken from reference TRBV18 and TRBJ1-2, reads NAGVMQNPRHLVRRRGQEARLRCSPMKGHSHVYWYRQLPEEGLKFMVYLQKENIIDESGMPKERFSAEFPKEGPSILRIQQVVRGDSAAYFCASSSGANYGYTFGSGTRLTVV.

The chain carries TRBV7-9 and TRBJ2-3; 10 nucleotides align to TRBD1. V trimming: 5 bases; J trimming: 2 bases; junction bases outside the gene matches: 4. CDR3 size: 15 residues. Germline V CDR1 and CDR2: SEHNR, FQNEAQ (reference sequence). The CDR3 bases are TGTGCCAGCAGCGTAGGGACAGGGGACACAGATACGCAGTATTTT. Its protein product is CASSVGTGDTDTQYF.